The TCR beta chain under discussion was sequenced for a study of blood T cells in healthy people across ages. Study conclusions and caveats: Per million T cells, the diversity of TCR beta decreased roughly linearly as age advanced. Comparison with aged donors showed that long-lived donors had more naive CD4+ cells and higher diversity. Not knowing donor CMV status may have confounded expanded clonotype changes.

Trimming took 2 bases from V and 5 from J, leaving 13 bases between them. The CDR3 covers 16 residues. The use of a sample-barcoded 5' primer and a J-beta primer mix characterized a second PCR of roughly 6 to 11 cycles. TCRdb called the 5' RACE reads again in MiXCR, with one record for every CDR3 protein. The top ten clones hold roughly 24% of a sample with some 780,000 distinct CDR3 sequences, approximately 53% of them seen once. Concerning this clonotype: What it binds is not known.

Isolation of PBMCs gave at least 7 million cells per sample. The genes are TRBV12-3 or TRBV12-4 and TRBJ2-6; D unclear. The sample consisted of blood. This receptor was obtained from a man aged 40-49 years in good health. This CDR3 reads CASSLRRSGRANVLTF. DNA of the CDR3: TGTGCCAGCAGTTTACGCCGTAGTGGACGGGCCAACGTCCTGACTTTC.